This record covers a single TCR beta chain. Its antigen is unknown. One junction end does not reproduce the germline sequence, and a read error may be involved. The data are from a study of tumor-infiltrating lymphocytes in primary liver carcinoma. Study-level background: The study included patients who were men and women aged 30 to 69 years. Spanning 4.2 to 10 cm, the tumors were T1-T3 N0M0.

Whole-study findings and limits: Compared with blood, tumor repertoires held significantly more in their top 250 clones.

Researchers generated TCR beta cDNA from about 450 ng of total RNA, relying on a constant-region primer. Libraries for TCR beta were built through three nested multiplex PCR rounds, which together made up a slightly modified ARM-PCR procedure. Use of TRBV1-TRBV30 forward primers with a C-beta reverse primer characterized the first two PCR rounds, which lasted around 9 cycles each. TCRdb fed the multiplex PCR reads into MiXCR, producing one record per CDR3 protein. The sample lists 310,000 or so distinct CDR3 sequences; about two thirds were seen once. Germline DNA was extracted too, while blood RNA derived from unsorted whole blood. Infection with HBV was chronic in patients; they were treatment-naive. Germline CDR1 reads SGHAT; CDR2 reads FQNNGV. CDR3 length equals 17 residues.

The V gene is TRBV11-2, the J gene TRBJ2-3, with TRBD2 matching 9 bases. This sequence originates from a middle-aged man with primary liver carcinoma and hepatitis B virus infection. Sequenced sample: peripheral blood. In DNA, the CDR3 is TGTGGCAGCAGCTTACGGACCAGCGGCGGGAGGGCAGATACGCAATATTTT. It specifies CGSSLRTSGGRADTQYF.